This entry features one T cell receptor (beta chain) sequence. The data are from a study of tumor-infiltrating lymphocytes in localized non-small cell lung cancer. The method was immunoSEQ multiplex PCR; TCRdb's version includes in-frame clones alone and lacks a portion of them. Of around 16,000 clones in the sample, around 75% were seen once. Sequenced material: lung tumor tissue. The TCR sequence derives from a human donor with non-small cell lung cancer.

Here the CDR3 DNA reads TGTGCCTGGAACGGAAGGGGGAACTATGGCTACACCTTC. This codes for CAWNGRGNYGYTF. The chain combines TRBV30 with TRBJ1-2; D is perhaps TRBD1 (6 bases). V lost 4 bases and J 2 bases, leaving 11 bases between the germline ends. The CDR3 has 13 residues. The germline gives CDR1 GTSNPN, CDR2 SVGIG (reference sequence).